Below, one T cell receptor beta chain is given with its context. It has no known antigen specificity. No much larger clonotype is one base removed from it; base qualities were not supplied. The method was the immunoSEQ multiplex PCR assay. TCRdb provides this immuneACCESS table in a form limited to in-frame rearrangements. Some clones are lacking; in checked studies, under half of them reflect an unresolved V gene, and why the rest are absent is not known. The sample includes about 73,000 clones, with almost 90% observed a single time. Clones ranked in the top ten supply roughly 9.5% of the sample. This sample was taken from a study of T cell changes during pregnancy in multiple sclerosis (dated by TCRdb to 2018 to 2020). As for the study more broadly: The study looked at changes in the T cell repertoire across pregnancy in women with multiple sclerosis.

Including the terminal cysteine and phenylalanine, the CDR3 comprises 12 residues. Just the 36-base CDR3 DNA is kept, in frame starting at base 1. The junction shows trimming of 4 bases on V and 2 bases on J, plus 4 bases between the germline ends. Taken from the germline V gene, the CDR1 and CDR2 loops are SGHTA and FQGNSA. This TCR was recovered from a female donor in good health, enrolled as a control in a pregnancy study. Recombination joined TRBV7-2 with TRBJ2-3; the D gene identity is not certain. The specimen comprised peripheral blood, sampled after pregnancy. The nucleotide sequence is TGTGCCAGCAGCTCCTTCACAGATACGCAGTATTTT. Translation gives CASSSFTDTQYF.